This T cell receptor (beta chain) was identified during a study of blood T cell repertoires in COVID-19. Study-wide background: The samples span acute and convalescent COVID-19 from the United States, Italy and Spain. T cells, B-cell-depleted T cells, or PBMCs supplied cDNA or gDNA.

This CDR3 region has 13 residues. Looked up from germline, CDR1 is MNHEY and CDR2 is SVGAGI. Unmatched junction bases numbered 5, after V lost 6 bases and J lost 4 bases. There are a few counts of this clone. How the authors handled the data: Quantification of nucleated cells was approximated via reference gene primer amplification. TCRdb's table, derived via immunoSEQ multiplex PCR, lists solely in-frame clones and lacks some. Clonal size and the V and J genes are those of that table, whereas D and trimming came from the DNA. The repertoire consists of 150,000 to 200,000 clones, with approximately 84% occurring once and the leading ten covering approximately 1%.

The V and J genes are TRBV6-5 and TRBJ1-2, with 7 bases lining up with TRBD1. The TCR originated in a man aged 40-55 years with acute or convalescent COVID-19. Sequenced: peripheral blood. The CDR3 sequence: CASRLTGVYGYTF. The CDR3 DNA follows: TGTGCCAGCAGACTCACAGGGGTCTATGGCTACACCTTC.